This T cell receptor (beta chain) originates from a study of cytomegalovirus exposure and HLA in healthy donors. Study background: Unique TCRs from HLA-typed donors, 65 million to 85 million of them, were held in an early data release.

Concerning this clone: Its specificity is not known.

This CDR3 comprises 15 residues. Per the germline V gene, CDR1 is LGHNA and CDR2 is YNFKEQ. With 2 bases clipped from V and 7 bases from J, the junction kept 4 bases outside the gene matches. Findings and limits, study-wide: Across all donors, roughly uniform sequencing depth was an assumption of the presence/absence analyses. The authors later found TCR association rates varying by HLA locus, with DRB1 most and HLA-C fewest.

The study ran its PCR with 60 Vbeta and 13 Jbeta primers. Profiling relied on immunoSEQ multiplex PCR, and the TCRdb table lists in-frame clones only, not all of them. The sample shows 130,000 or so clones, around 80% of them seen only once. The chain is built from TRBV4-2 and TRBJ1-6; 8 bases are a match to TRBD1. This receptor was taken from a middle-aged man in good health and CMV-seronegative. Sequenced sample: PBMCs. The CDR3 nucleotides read TGTGCCAGCAGCCAAACCCAGGGGGCCAATTCACCCCTCCACTTT. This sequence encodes CASSQTQGANSPLHF.